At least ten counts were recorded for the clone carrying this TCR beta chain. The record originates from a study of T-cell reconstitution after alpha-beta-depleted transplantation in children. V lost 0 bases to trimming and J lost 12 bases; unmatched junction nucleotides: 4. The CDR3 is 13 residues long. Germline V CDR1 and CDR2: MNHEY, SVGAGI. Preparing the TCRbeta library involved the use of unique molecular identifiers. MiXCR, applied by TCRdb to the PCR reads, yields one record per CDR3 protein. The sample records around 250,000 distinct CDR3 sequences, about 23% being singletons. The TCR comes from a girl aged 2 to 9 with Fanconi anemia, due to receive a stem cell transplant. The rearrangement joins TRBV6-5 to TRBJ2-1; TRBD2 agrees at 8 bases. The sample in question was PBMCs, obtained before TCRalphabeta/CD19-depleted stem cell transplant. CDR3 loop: CASSYSQLAVQFF. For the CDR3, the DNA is TGTGCCAGCAGTTACTCGCAACTAGCGGTGCAGTTCTTC.